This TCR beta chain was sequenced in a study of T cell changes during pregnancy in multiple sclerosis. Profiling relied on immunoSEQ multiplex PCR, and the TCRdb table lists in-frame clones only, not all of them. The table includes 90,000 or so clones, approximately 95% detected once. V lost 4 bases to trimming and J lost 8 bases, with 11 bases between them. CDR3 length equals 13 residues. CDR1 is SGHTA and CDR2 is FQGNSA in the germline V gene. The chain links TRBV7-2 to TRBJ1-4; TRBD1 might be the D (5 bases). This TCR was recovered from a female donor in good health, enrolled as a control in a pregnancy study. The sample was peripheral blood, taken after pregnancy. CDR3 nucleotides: TGTGCCAGCAGCTACTCCGGGGGAGAAAAACTGTTTTTT. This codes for CASSYSGGEKLFF.